A selection of T cell receptor beta chains follows, all from one sample in a study of molecular identifiers for immune sequencing clone quantification. TCRdb processed the PCR reads anew with MiXCR; each CDR3 protein has one entry. The sample lists around 480,000 distinct CDR3 sequences, 20% to 25% occurring once. Sequenced: naive CD8+ T cells from blood, with Jurkat cell RNA spiked in. These receptors all stem from a human donor in good health. Some libraries in this study had Jurkat cell RNA spiked in. Both conserved end residues are part of each CDR3. D genes are given only for firm matches. The size entry is marked missing in some rows and otherwise reads once, few, many or a size class.

few,TRBJ2-7,TRBV9,TRBD2,TGTGCCAGCAGCGCCAACCTGGGGGGGACGAGAGAGCAGTACTTC,CASSANLGGTREQYF
NA,TRBJ2-1,TRBV19,TRBD1,TGTGCCAGTAGTATGACAGGGATGGTCAATGAGCAGTTCTTC,CASSMTGMVNEQFF
many,TRBJ2-3,TRBV2,NA,TGTGCCAGCAGTGAAGCCGGAGACCTGGATACGCAGTATTTT,CASSEAGDLDTQYF
NA,TRBJ1-2,TRBV7-9,TRBD1,TGCGCCAGCAGCTTATCCGGACAGGGGGCGCGGGGCTACACCTTC,CASSLSGQGARGYTF
few,TRBJ1-1,TRBV11-2,NA,TGTGCCAGCAGCTTAGAAGGGCAGGGATACACTGAAGCTTTCTTT,CASSLEGQGYTEAFF
few,TRBJ2-7,TRBV6-6,NA,TGTGCCAGCAGTCCCTCGCTTTCCGAGCAGTACTTC,CASSPSLSEQYF
many,TRBJ2-7,TRBV5-1,TRBD2,TGCGCCAGCAGCTTCCTAGCGGGAGCCCACGAGCAGTACTTC,CASSFLAGAHEQYF
many,TRBJ1-5,TRBV7-9,TRBD1,TGTGCCAGCAGCAGAACGACAGGGATCGTGCAGCCCCAGCATTTT,CASSRTTGIVQPQHF
many,TRBJ1-1,TRBV3-1,TRBD1,TGTGCCAGCAGCCCGACAGGGGTTATGACTGAAGCTTTCTTT,CASSPTGVMTEAFF
few,TRBJ2-5,TRBV11-2,NA,TGTGCCAGCAGCTTAGGGGGGACGGGGTTCCAAGAGACCCAGTACTTC,CASSLGGTGFQETQYF
once,TRBJ2-5,TRBV7-9,NA,TGTGCCAGCAGCTTGGTCGGACTGGGAGTGGAGACCCAGTACTTC,CASSLVGLGVETQYF
NA,TRBJ2-2,TRBV7-9,NA,TGTGCAAATCAATCGGTAGAAGGAGATGGTACCGGGGAGCTGTTTTTT,CANQSVEGDGTGELFF
NA,TRBJ2-3,TRBV10-3,TRBD2,TGTGCCACCACTTCCGGGACTAGCGGCACAGATACGCAGTATTTT,CATTSGTSGTDTQYF
NA,TRBJ1-5,TRBV2,TRBD1,TGTGCCAGCAGTTCAGGGGGCATGGGAAATCAGCCCCAGCATTTT,CASSSGGMGNQPQHF
many,TRBJ2-3,TRBV12-3/TRBV12-4,TRBD2,TGTGCCAGCAGCTCAACTAGCGGGGACACAGATACGCAGTATTTT,CASSSTSGDTDTQYF
few,TRBJ1-4,TRBV6-1,NA,TGTGCCAGTTCATGGACAACTAATGAAAAACTGTTTTTT,CASSWTTNEKLFF
few,TRBJ2-7,TRBV27,NA,TGTGCCAGCAGTTTGTACGCGGGGGCGGTCGAGCAGTACTTC,CASSLYAGAVEQYF
many,TRBJ2-7,TRBV4-3,NA,TGCGCCAGCAGCCAAGAGGCAGGATTGTTCTACGAGCAGTACTTC,CASSQEAGLFYEQYF
many,TRBJ2-3,TRBV13,NA,TGTGCCAGCAGCTTACGGTACGATACGCAGTATTTT,CASSLRYDTQYF
NA,TRBJ2-2,TRBV18,TRBD1,TGTGCCAGCTCACCAGTTGGGACAGGGGGCATCGGGGAGCTGTTTTTT,CASSPVGTGGIGELFF
NA,TRBJ1-5,TRBV19,NA,TGTGCCAGTAGTATGTGGGGCCAGCCCCAGCATTTT,CASSMWGQPQHF
few,TRBJ2-2,TRBV20-1,NA,TGCAGTGCTAGGCCCGGTACCGGGGAGCTGTTTTTT,CSARPGTGELFF
many,TRBJ2-1,TRBV4-3,NA,TGCGCCAGCAGCCAAGGGACAGCCTATTACAATGAGCAGTTCTTC,CASSQGTAYYNEQFF
many,TRBJ1-1,TRBV20-1,NA,TGCAGTGCTAGAGATTCCCGGGGGCTGAACACTGAAGCTTTCTTT,CSARDSRGLNTEAFF
NA,TRBJ2-1,TRBV20-1,TRBD2,TGCAGTGCTAGGGATCGGGGCGGGGGGGCCGACAATGAGCAGTTCTTC,CSARDRGGGADNEQFF
NA,TRBJ2-7,TRBV14,TRBD2,TGTGCCAGCAGCAGGACGGGGACTAGGCAGTACTTC,CASSRTGTRQYF
few,TRBJ2-1,TRBV4-3,NA,TGCGCCAGCAGCCAAGGAGGGCTAGACAATGAGCAGTTCTTC,CASSQGGLDNEQFF
many,TRBJ1-2,TRBV7-9,NA,TGTGCCAGCAGCTTAGGGGCAGCGGGTAACTATGGCTACACCTTC,CASSLGAAGNYGYTF